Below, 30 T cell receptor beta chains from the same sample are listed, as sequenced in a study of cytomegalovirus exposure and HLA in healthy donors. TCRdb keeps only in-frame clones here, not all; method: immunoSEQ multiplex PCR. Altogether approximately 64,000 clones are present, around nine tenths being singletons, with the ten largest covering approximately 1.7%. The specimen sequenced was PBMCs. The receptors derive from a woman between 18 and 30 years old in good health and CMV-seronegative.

The DNA of the CDR3 is TGTGCCAGCAGGAGACTAGCGGGGTACACCGGGGAGCTGTTTTTT. This gives the protein CASRRLAGYTGELFF. The chain links TRBV2 to TRBJ2-2, with TRBD2 identical over 11 bases. In germline, CDR1 is SNHLY, CDR2 FYNNEI. CDR3 length: 15 amino acids. Unmatched junction bases numbered 3, after V lost 6 bases and J lost 3 bases.

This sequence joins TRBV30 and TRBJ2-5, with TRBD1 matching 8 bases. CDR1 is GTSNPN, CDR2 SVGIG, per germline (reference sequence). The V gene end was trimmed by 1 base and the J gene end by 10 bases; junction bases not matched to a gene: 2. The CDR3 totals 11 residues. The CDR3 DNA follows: TGTGCCTGGAGTGGCAGGGGGCTCCAGTACTTC. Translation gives CAWSGRGLQYF.

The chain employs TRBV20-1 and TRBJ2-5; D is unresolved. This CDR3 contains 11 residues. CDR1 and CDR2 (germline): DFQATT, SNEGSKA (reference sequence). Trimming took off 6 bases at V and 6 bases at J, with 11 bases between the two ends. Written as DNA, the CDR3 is TGCAGTGCCGCCTCCGAGCAGACCCAGTACTTC. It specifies CSAASEQTQYF.

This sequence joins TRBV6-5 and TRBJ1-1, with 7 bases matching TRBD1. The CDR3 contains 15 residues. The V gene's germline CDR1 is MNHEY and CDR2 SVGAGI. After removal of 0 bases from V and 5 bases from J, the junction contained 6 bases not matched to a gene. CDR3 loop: CASSYSPQGGTEAFF. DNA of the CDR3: TGTGCCAGCAGTTACTCCCCTCAGGGGGGAACTGAAGCTTTCTTT.

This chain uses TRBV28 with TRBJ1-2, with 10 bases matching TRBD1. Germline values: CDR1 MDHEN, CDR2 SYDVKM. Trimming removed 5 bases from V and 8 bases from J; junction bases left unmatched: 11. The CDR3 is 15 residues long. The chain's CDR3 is CASSRTGGRPGGYTF. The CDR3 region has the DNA TGTGCCAGCAGTCGGACAGGGGGAAGACCGGGGGGCTACACCTTC.

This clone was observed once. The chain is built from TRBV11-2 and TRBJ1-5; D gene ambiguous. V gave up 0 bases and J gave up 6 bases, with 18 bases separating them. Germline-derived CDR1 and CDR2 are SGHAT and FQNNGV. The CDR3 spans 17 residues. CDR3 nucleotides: TGTGCCAGCAGCTTAGATCGGCAGGCGATTAAATGTCAGCCCCAGCATTTT. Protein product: CASSLDRQAIKCQPQHF.

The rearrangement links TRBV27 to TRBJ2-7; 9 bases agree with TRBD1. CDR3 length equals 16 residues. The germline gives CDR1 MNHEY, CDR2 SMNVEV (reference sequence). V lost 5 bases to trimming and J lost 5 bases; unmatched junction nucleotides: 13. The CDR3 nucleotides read TGTGCCAGCAGTACCCGGGACAGGGTTAATTTCGACGAGCAGTACTTC. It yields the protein CASSTRDRVNFDEQYF.

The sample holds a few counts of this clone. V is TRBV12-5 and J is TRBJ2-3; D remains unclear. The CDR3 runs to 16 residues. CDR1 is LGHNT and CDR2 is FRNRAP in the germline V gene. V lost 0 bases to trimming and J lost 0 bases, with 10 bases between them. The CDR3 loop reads CASGLVPLRSTDTQYF. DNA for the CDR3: TGTGCTAGTGGTTTGGTACCCCTCCGGAGCACAGATACGCAGTATTTT.

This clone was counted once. CDR3 bases: TGTGCCAGCAGCTTAAATAGCGGGGGGAGAACAGATACGCAGTATTTT. As protein: CASSLNSGGRTDTQYF. V is TRBV11-2 and J is TRBJ2-3, with 10 bases that match TRBD2. Germline loops: CDR1 SGHAT, CDR2 FQNNGV. V was pared by 2 bases and J by 3 bases, with 5 bases of the junction left unmatched. This CDR3 is built from 16 residues.

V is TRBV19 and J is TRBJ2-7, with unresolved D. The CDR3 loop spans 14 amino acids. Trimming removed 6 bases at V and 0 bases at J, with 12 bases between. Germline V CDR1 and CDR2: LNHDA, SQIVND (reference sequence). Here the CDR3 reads CASRRDTNSYEQYF. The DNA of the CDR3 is TGTGCCAGTAGGCGAGACACCAACTCCTACGAGCAGTACTTC.

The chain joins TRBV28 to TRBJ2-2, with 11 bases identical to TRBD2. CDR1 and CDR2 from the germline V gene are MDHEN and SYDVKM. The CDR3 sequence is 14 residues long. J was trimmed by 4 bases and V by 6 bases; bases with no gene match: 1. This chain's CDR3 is CASSTSGSTGELFF. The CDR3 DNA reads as TGTGCCAGCAGCACTAGCGGGAGCACCGGGGAGCTGTTTTTT. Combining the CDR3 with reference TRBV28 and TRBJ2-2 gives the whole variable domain DVKVTQSSRYLVKRTGEKVFLECVQDMDHENMFWYRQDPGLGLRLIYFSYDVKMKEKGDIPEGYSVSREKKERFSLILESASTNQTSMYLCASSTSGSTGELFFGEGSRLTVL.

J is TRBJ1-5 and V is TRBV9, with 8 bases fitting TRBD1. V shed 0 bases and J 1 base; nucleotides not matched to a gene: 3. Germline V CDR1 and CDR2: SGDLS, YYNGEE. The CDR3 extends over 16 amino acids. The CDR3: CASSVGPGGSNQPQHF. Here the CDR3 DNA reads TGTGCCAGCAGCGTAGGGCCAGGGGGCAGCAATCAGCCCCAGCATTTT.

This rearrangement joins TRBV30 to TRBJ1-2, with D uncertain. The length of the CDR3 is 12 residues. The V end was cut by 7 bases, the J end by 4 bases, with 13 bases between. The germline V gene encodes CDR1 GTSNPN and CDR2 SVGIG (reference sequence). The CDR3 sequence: CAFYLGAYGYTF. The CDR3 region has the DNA TGTGCCTTTTACTTGGGCGCCTATGGCTACACCTTC.

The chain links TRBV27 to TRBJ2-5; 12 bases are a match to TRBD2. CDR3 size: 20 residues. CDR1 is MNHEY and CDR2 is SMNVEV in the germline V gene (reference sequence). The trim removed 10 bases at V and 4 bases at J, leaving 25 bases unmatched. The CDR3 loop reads CAIYGPTGLAGGLLRETQYF. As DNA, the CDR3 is TGTGCCATCTACGGACCTACGGGGCTAGCGGGAGGGCTCCTTCGAGAGACCCAGTACTTC.

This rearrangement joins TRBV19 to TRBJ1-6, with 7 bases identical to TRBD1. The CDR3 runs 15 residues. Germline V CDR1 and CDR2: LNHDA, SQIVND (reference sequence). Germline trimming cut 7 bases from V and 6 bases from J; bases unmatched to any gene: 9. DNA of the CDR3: TGTGCCAGTAACCACCTGGACAGGTTTAATTCACCCCTCCACTTT. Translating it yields CASNHLDRFNSPLHF.

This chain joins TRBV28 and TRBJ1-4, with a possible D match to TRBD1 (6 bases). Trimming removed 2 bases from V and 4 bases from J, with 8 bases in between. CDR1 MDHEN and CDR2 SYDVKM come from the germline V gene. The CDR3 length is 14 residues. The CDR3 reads CASSLRQDNEKLFF. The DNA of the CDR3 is TGTGCCAGCAGTTTACGACAGGATAATGAAAAACTGTTTTTT. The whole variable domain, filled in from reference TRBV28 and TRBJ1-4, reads DVKVTQSSRYLVKRTGEKVFLECVQDMDHENMFWYRQDPGLGLRLIYFSYDVKMKEKGDIPEGYSVSREKKERFSLILESASTNQTSMYLCASSLRQDNEKLFFGSGTQLSVL.

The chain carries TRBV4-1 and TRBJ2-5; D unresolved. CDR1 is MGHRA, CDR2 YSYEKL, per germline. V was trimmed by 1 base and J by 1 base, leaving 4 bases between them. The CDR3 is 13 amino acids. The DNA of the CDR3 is TGCGCCAGCAGCCAAGGGCTCCAAGAGACCCAGTACTTC. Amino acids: CASSQGLQETQYF.

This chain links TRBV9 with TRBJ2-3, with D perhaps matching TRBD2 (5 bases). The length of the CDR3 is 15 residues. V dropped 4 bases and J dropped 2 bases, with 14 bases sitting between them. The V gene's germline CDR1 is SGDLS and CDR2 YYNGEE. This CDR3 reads CASSPTSGPTDTQYF. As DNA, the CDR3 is TGTGCCAGCAGCCCTACCAGCGGTCCCACAGATACGCAGTATTTT.

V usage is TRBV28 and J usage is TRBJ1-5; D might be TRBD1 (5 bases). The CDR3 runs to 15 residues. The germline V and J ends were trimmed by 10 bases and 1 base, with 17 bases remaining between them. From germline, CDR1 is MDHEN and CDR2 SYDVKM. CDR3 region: CATDPTGGSNQPQHF. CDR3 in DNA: TGTGCCACCGACCCAACTGGGGGGAGCAATCAGCCCCAGCATTTT.

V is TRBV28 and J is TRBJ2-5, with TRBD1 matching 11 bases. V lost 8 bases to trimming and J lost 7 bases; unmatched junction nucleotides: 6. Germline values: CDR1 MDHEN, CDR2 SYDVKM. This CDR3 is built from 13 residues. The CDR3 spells CASLGQGAGTQYF. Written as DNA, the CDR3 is TGTGCCAGCCTTGGACAGGGGGCAGGGACCCAGTACTTC. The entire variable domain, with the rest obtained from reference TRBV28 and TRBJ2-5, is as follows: DVKVTQSSRYLVKRTGEKVFLECVQDMDHENMFWYRQDPGLGLRLIYFSYDVKMKEKGDIPEGYSVSREKKERFSLILESASTNQTSMYLCASLGQGAGTQYFGPGTRLLVL.

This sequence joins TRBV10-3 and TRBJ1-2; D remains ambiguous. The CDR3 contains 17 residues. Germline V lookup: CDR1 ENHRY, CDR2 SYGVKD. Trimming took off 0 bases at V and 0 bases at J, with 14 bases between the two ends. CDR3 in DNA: TGTGCCATCAGTGAGTCCTCTTCAGTTTCCCCTAACTATGGCTACACCTTC. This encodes CAISESSSVSPNYGYTF.

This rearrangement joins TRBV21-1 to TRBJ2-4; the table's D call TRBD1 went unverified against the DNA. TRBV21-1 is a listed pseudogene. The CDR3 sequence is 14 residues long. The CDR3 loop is CASSKVDGADIQYF. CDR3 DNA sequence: TGTGCCAGCAGCAAAGTTGATGGGGCGGACATTCAGTACTTC.

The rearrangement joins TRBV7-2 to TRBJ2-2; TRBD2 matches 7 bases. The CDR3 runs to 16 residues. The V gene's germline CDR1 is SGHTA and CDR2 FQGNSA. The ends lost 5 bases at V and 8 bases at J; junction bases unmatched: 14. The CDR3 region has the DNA TGTGCCAGCAGCGTTATAGCGGGCGGGGTTTTAGGGGAGCTGTTTTTT. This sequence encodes CASSVIAGGVLGELFF.

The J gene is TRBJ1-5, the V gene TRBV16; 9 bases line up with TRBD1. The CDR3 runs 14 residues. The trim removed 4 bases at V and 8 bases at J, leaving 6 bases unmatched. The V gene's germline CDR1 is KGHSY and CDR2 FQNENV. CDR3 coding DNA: TGTGCCAGCAGCCGCGGACAGGGGCGGGAGCCCCAGCATTTT. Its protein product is CASSRGQGREPQHF.

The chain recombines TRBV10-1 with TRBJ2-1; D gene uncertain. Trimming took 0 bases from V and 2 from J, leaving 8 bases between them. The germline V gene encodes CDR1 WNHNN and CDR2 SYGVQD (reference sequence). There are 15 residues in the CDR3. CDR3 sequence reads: CASSESNGAYNEQFF. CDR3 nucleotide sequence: TGCGCCAGCAGTGAGTCAAACGGTGCCTACAATGAGCAGTTCTTC.

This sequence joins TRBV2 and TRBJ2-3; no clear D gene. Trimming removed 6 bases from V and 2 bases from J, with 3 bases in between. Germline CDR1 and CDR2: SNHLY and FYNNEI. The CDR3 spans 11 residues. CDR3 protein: CASSLTDTQYF. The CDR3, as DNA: TGTGCCAGCAGCCTCACAGATACGCAGTATTTT.

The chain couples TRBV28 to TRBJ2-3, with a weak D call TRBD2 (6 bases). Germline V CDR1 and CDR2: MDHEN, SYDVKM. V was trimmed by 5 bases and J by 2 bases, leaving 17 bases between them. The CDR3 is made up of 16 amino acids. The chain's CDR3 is CASSTLDGGNTDTQYF. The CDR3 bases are TGTGCCAGCAGTACCCTTGACGGGGGAAACACAGATACGCAGTATTTT.

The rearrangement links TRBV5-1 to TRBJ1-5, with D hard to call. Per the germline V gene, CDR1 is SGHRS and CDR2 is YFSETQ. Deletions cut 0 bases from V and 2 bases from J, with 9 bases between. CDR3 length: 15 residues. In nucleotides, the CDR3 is TGCGCCAGCAGCTTGGACGGCGGAGGCAATCAGCCCCAGCATTTT. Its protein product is CASSLDGGGNQPQHF. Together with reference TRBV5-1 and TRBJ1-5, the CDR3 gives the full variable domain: KAGVTQTPRYLIKTRGQQVTLSCSPISGHRSVSWYQQTPGQGLQFLFEYFSETQRNKGNFPGRFSGRQFSNSRSEMNVSTLELGDSALYLCASSLDGGGNQPQHFGDGTRLSIL.

CDR3 in amino acids: CASSRQGLSDTQYF. The CDR3 nucleotides are TGTGCCAGCAGTCGACAGGGACTCTCAGATACGCAGTATTTT. The rearrangement links TRBV5-4 to TRBJ2-3, with a weak D call TRBD1 (7 bases). The V and J ends lost 5 bases and 4 bases respectively, with 14 bases between them. This CDR3 spans 14 amino acids. The germline V gene has CDR1 SGHNT and CDR2 YYREEE (reference sequence). The full variable domain, its missing parts supplied by reference TRBV5-4 and TRBJ2-3, is ETGVTQSPTHLIKTRGQQVTLRCSSQSGHNTVSWYQQALGQGPQFIFQYYREEENGRGNFPPRFSGLQFPNYSSELNVNALELDDSALYLCASSRQGLSDTQYFGPGTRLTVL.

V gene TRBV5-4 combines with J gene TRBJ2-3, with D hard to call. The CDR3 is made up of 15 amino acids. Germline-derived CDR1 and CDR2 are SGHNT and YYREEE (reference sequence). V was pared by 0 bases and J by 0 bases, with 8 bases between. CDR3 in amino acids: CASSLDAESTDTQYF. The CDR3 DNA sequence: TGTGCCAGCAGCTTGGACGCGGAAAGCACAGATACGCAGTATTTT.